A single sample gave rise to the 24 T cell receptor beta chains below, sequenced in a study of blood T cell repertoires in COVID-19. This table comes from immunoSEQ multiplex PCR, and its TCRdb copy is limited to in-frame clones, with some not included. Here the sample spans just under 50,000 clones, roughly 84% being singletons. The specimen sequenced was peripheral blood. The receptor set was obtained from a human donor in a cohort sampled during active COVID-19.

The chain links TRBV7-2 to TRBJ2-7, with D tentatively TRBD2 (6 bases). CDR1 and CDR2 from the germline V gene are SGHTA and FQGNSA. Deletions cut 4 bases from V and 4 bases from J, with 17 bases between. The CDR3 is made up of 15 amino acids. In DNA, the CDR3 is TGTGCCAGCAGCTCGGGACTTCTCGTTGGATACGAGCAGTACTTC. Its translation: CASSSGLLVGYEQYF.

CDR3 coding DNA: TGTGCCAGTAAATCTATGATTAGAACCTCCGGGGAGCTGTTTTTT. Its protein is CASKSMIRTSGELFF. The chain uses TRBV11-3 and TRBJ2-2; the D is unclear. Germline-derived CDR1 and CDR2 are SGHNT and YENEEA. The CDR3 consists of 15 residues. Trimming pared 9 bases from V and 6 bases from J, leaving 20 bases between.

This chain connects TRBV4-3 to TRBJ2-3; possible D gene TRBD2, 5 bases. Germline V CDR1 and CDR2: LGHNA, YSLEER. Trimming removed 2 bases from V and 0 bases from J, with 12 bases in between. This CDR3 has 16 amino acids. The CDR3 spells CASSQLALASTDTQYF. The CDR3 DNA reads as TGCGCCAGCAGCCAACTAGCCTTAGCTAGCACAGATACGCAGTATTTT.

This chain uses TRBV3-1 (or the pseudogene TRBV3-2) with TRBJ2-3; no reliable D call. CDR3 length: 14 residues. Germline V gene lookup returns CDR1 LGHDT and CDR2 YNNKEL (reference sequence). V shed 3 bases and J shed 2 bases, with 9 bases lying between them. CDR3 DNA: TGTGCCAGCAGCCAGAACTACGACACAGATACGCAGTATTTT. This encodes CASSQNYDTDTQYF.

This clone was found a few times. This chain connects TRBV4-2 to TRBJ2-7; TRBD1 matches 7 bases. Trimming removed 5 bases from V and 2 bases from J; junction bases left unmatched: 6. Germline lookup yields CDR1 LGHNA and CDR2 YNFKEQ. This CDR3 is 14 amino acids long. CDR3 coding DNA: TGTGCCAGCAGCACTCGAGACAGGGCCTACGAGCAGTACTTC. This codes for CASSTRDRAYEQYF.

V gene TRBV27 combines with J gene TRBJ2-7, with TRBD2 matching over 7 bases. V lost 1 base, J lost 4 bases, and 1 base stayed unmatched. The CDR3 runs to 13 residues. Germline lookup yields CDR1 MNHEY and CDR2 SMNVEV (reference sequence). DNA for the CDR3: TGTGCCAGCAGTTTATGGGGGGGGTACGAGCAGTACTTC. Amino acids: CASSLWGGYEQYF.

The chain employs TRBV27 and TRBJ2-2; 9 bases agree with TRBD2. The germline gives CDR1 MNHEY, CDR2 SMNVEV (reference sequence). CDR3 size: 17 residues. V lost 3 bases, J lost 6 bases, and 11 bases stayed unmatched. Written as DNA, the CDR3 is TGTGCCAGCAGTTTCCGAGCTGCAGTAGCGGGAGCCGGGGAGCTGTTTTTT. Translated: CASSFRAAVAGAGELFF.

The V call is TRBV2, the J call TRBJ1-2, with D perhaps TRBD1 (5 bases). Trimming removed 6 bases at V and 8 bases at J, with 13 bases between. Looked up from germline, CDR1 is SNHLY and CDR2 is FYNNEI. The CDR3 length is 12 residues. The CDR3 sequence is CASRGAILGYTF. The CDR3 DNA reads TGTGCCAGCAGAGGGGCCATTCTGGGCTACACCTTC.

This chain uses TRBV7-3 with TRBJ2-5, with 13 bases lining up with TRBD2. This CDR3 has 15 residues. CDR1 is SGHTA and CDR2 is FQGTGA in the germline V gene. J gave up 4 bases and V 5 bases, and 4 bases lay outside the gene matches. CDR3 protein: CASSPGLAGAETQYF. CDR3 in DNA: TGTGCCAGCAGCCCCGGACTAGCGGGAGCAGAGACCCAGTACTTC. The full variable domain, rest sourced from reference TRBV7-3 and TRBJ2-5, is GAGVSQTPSNKVTEKGKYVELRCDPISGHTALYWYRQSLGQGPEFLIYFQGTGAADDSGLPNDRFFAVRPEGSVSTLKIQRTERGDSAVYLCASSPGLAGAETQYFGPGTRLLVL.

The V gene is TRBV11-1, the J gene TRBJ2-7; D is undetermined. CDR3 length equals 14 residues. Germline-derived CDR1 and CDR2 are SGHAT and FQDESV (reference sequence). V was pared by 5 bases and J by 2 bases, with 13 bases between. The DNA for the CDR3 is TGTGCCAGCAGCACCCGGCCGCGGCCCTACGAGCAGTACTTC. Its translation: CASSTRPRPYEQYF.

CDR3 loop: CSAGLAGGPADTQYF. DNA of the CDR3: TGCAGCGCTGGACTAGCGGGAGGGCCAGCAGATACGCAGTATTTT. The rearrangement joins TRBV29-1 to TRBJ2-3, with 15 bases aligning to TRBD2. CDR3 size: 15 residues. After removal of 7 bases from V and 4 bases from J, the junction contained 6 bases not matched to a gene. Germline V CDR1 and CDR2: SQVTM, ANQGSEA.

This chain connects TRBV18 to TRBJ2-1; 8 nucleotides align to TRBD2. Germline CDR1 reads KGHSH; CDR2 reads LQKENI. CDR3 length: 13 residues. J lost 5 bases, V lost 7 bases, and 4 bases had no gene match. The CDR3 is CASFSGVNNEQFF. In DNA, the CDR3 is TGTGCCAGCTTTAGCGGGGTTAACAATGAGCAGTTCTTC.

Here the CDR3 DNA reads TGTGCCAGCAGCCGTGACAGGGCAACTCCCGGGGAGCTGTTTTTT. Translation: CASSRDRATPGELFF. The chain combines TRBV7-9 with TRBJ2-2; 7 nucleotides line up with TRBD1. The CDR3 covers 15 residues. V lost 5 bases and J lost 6; bases outside the gene matches: 9. CDR1 and CDR2 from the germline V gene are SEHNR and FQNEAQ (reference sequence). The full variable domain, completed using reference TRBV7-9 and TRBJ2-2, is DTGVSQNPRHKITKRGQNVTFRCDPISEHNRLYWYRQTLGQGPEFLTYFQNEAQLEKSRLLSDRFSAERPKGSFSTLEIQRTEQGDSAMYLCASSRDRATPGELFFGEGSRLTVL.

This chain connects TRBV4-3 to TRBJ1-1, with 8 bases aligning to TRBD1. The CDR3 is 17 residues long. J was trimmed by 0 bases and V by 4 bases; bases with no gene match: 10. Per germline, CDR1 LGHNA and CDR2 YSLEER. CDR3 sequence (DNA): TGCGCCAGCAGCCCCGGACAGGGTGCCGTTTTGAACACTGAAGCTTTCTTT. As protein: CASSPGQGAVLNTEAFF.

The chain joins TRBV28 to TRBJ2-1; weak D call: TRBD1 (6 bases). Trimming shortened V by 3 bases and J by 9 bases, and 9 bases separated the two germline ends. There are 12 residues in the CDR3. Looked up from germline, CDR1 is MDHEN and CDR2 is SYDVKM. Written as DNA, the CDR3 is TGTGCCAGCAGTTTCTACAGGGTTGAGCAGTTCTTC. Its protein product is CASSFYRVEQFF. Full variable domain (rest looked up from reference TRBV28 and TRBJ2-1): DVKVTQSSRYLVKRTGEKVFLECVQDMDHENMFWYRQDPGLGLRLIYFSYDVKMKEKGDIPEGYSVSREKKERFSLILESASTNQTSMYLCASSFYRVEQFFGPGTRLTVL.

The chain combines TRBV19 with TRBJ1-5, with TRBD1 identical over 8 bases. V was pared by 5 bases and J by 5 bases, with 5 bases of the junction left unmatched. Germline V CDR1 and CDR2: LNHDA, SQIVND (reference sequence). The CDR3 spans 14 residues. In DNA form, the CDR3 reads TGTGCCAGTAGTTACGGACAGGGTTATCAGCCCCAGCATTTT. It encodes CASSYGQGYQPQHF.

V and J are TRBV6-5 and TRBJ1-6, with TRBD1 matching 9 bases. The V gene end was trimmed by 6 bases and the J gene end by 5 bases; junction bases not matched to a gene: 2. This CDR3 spans 14 amino acids. Per germline, CDR1 MNHEY and CDR2 SVGAGI. The DNA of the CDR3 is TGTGCCAGCAGGCGGGACAGGGATAATTCACCCCTCCACTTT. Translating it yields CASRRDRDNSPLHF.

The J gene is TRBJ1-4, the V gene TRBV28, with D possibly matching TRBD1 (6 bases). CDR3 size: 13 residues. Germline V gene data show CDR1 as MDHEN and CDR2 as SYDVKM. Trimming removed 6 bases at V and 3 bases at J, with 8 bases between. The CDR3 nucleotides read TGTGCCAGCAGCGGACAGCCTAATGAAAAACTGTTTTTT. This sequence encodes CASSGQPNEKLFF.

The V call is TRBV11-3, the J call TRBJ2-1, with a possible D match to TRBD2 (6 bases). The CDR3 has 13 amino acids. Germline V gene lookup returns CDR1 SGHNT and CDR2 YENEEA. Trimming took 5 bases from V and 3 from J, leaving 8 bases between them. Here the CDR3 DNA reads TGTGCCAGCAGCGTTAGCGGCTACAATGAGCAGTTCTTC. Protein sequence: CASSVSGYNEQFF.

The chain couples TRBV27 to TRBJ1-6; 10 nucleotides align to TRBD1. The CDR3 is 18 amino acids. Trimming at V came to 3 bases and at J to 5 bases, leaving 10 bases not matched to a gene. From germline, CDR1 is MNHEY and CDR2 SMNVEV (reference sequence). CDR3 sequence (DNA): TGTGCCAGCAGTTTCTCGAGACAGGGGGCATGGAATAATTCACCCCTCCACTTT. It translates to CASSFSRQGAWNNSPLHF.

This clone was observed a few times. V usage is TRBV7-6 and J usage is TRBJ2-3, with TRBD1 identical over 8 bases. Losses at the gene ends were 4 bases for V and 2 bases for J; bases not matched to a gene: 5. The CDR3 covers 15 residues. Germline V gene sequence: CDR1 SGHVS, CDR2 FNYEAQ. The CDR3 DNA follows: TGTGCCAGCAGCTCCTGGACAGGGAACACAGATACGCAGTATTTT. This codes for CASSSWTGNTDTQYF.

The V gene is TRBV25-1, the J gene TRBJ2-2; 9 nucleotides match TRBD2. V lost 6 bases, J lost 4 bases, and 3 bases stayed unmatched. Germline-derived CDR1 and CDR2 are MGHDK and SYGVNS. CDR3 length equals 14 residues. This chain's CDR3 is CASSGGGATGELFF. The CDR3 region has the DNA TGTGCCAGCAGCGGCGGGGGGGCCACCGGGGAGCTGTTTTTT.

This sequence joins TRBV19 and TRBJ1-5; TRBD1 might be the D (6 bases). The CDR3 loop spans 12 amino acids. Germline V CDR1 and CDR2: LNHDA, SQIVND (reference sequence). V lost 8 bases, J lost 9 bases, and 14 bases lay in between. CDR3 protein: CASRQVGLPQHF. The CDR3 DNA reads as TGTGCCAGTCGACAGGTCGGATTGCCCCAGCATTTT.

The chain recombines TRBV27 with TRBJ2-6; D remains unclear. Germline CDR1 is MNHEY and CDR2 is SMNVEV (reference sequence). The CDR3 is made up of 17 amino acids. The V and J ends lost 5 bases and 0 bases respectively, with 14 bases between them. Here the CDR3 reads CASSPKFFSSGANVLTF. The CDR3, as DNA: TGTGCCAGCAGTCCTAAATTCTTTTCCTCTGGGGCCAACGTCCTGACTTTC.